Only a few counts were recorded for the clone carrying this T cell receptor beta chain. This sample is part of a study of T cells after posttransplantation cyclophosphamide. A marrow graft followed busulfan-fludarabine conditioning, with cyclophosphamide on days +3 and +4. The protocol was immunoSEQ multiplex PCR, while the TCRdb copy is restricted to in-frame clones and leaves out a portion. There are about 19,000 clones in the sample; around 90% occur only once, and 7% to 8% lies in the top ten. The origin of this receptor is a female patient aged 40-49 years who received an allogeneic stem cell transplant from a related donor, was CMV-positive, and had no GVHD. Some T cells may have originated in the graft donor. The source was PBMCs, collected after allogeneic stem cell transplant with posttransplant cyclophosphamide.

The CDR3 nucleotides read TGCGCCAGCAGTCGGGGACAGGGAGGCGCCCAATATGGCTACACCTTC. It is translated as CASSRGQGGAQYGYTF. V is TRBV5-1 and J is TRBJ1-2; TRBD1 aligns across 9 bases. The junction had 13 bases not matched to a gene; V was cut back by 5 bases and J by 5 bases. Germline CDR1 reads SGHRS; CDR2 reads YFSETQ. This CDR3 contains 16 residues.